Listed below are T cell receptor beta chains from one sample, sequenced in a study of blood T cell repertoires in COVID-19. Assay used: immunoSEQ multiplex PCR; TCRdb lists only in-frame clones, some missing. The table records about 480,000 clones, about 88% of them present only once. The specimen was peripheral blood. These receptors all come from a woman aged 45-65 years with COVID-19, enrolled during active disease. The CDR3 runs from the conserved cysteine through the conserved F or W. The order of the fields is V gene, J gene, CDR3 protein.

v_gene: TRBV27
j_gene: TRBJ1-1
CDR3aa: CASSTQGLVNTEAFF

v_gene: TRBV11-2
j_gene: TRBJ1-2
CDR3aa: CASSLGSGNYGYTF

v_gene: TRBV7-2
j_gene: TRBJ1-2
CDR3aa: CASSLTTGDGYTF

v_gene: TRBV18
j_gene: TRBJ2-3
CDR3aa: CASSPGTPSLSDTQYF

v_gene: TRBV9
j_gene: TRBJ2-1
CDR3aa: CASSAQTGLSYNEQFF

v_gene: TRBV18
j_gene: TRBJ1-5
CDR3aa: CASSPPGVDSNQPQHF

v_gene: TRBV5-1
j_gene: TRBJ1-4
CDR3aa: CASSSADRVNEKLFF

v_gene: TRBV9
j_gene: TRBJ1-5
CDR3aa: CASSVGTGSHQPQHF

v_gene: TRBV4-2
j_gene: TRBJ1-1
CDR3aa: CASSQEGTGGTEAFF

v_gene: TRBV5-5
j_gene: TRBJ2-2
CDR3aa: CASSLDTGGARTGELFF

v_gene: TRBV6-1
j_gene: TRBJ2-7
CDR3aa: CASSEGHRSYEQYF

v_gene: TRBV5-1
j_gene: TRBJ1-6
CDR3aa: CASSFDRGYNSPLHF

v_gene: TRBV5-1
j_gene: TRBJ2-1
CDR3aa: CASSSAGGGEQFF

v_gene: TRBV7-9
j_gene: TRBJ1-6
CDR3aa: CASSSSDRRNSPLHF

v_gene: TRBV19
j_gene: TRBJ2-3
CDR3aa: CASSIEWTGPFDTQYF

v_gene: TRBV2
j_gene: TRBJ1-1
CDR3aa: CASTEEERWNTEAFF

v_gene: TRBV28
j_gene: TRBJ1-2
CDR3aa: CASGGANYGYTF